Given below is one TCR beta chain in context. Using immunoSEQ multiplex PCR, the repertoire was profiled, and TCRdb retains in-frame clones only, with some absent. The sample has about 57,000 clones, around 90% seen once. CDR1 SGHTA and CDR2 FQGTGA come from the germline V gene. Losses at the gene ends were 4 bases for V and 4 bases for J; bases not matched to a gene: 5. CDR3 length: 15 residues. These data originate in a study of technical replicates of blood from several donors. Input material: PBMCs. The receptor comes from a human donor in good health. Some clones in this sample may be carry-over from other donors' samples. The chain combines TRBV7-3 with TRBJ2-1; 9 positions agree with TRBD2. CDR3 region: CASSSTSGSYNEQFF. The DNA for the CDR3 is TGTGCCAGCAGCTCGACTAGCGGATCGTACAATGAGCAGTTCTTC. Complete variable domain (other parts from reference TRBV7-3 and TRBJ2-1): GAGVSQTPSNKVTEKGKYVELRCDPISGHTALYWYRQSLGQGPEFLIYFQGTGAADDSGLPNDRFFAVRPEGSVSTLKIQRTERGDSAVYLCASSSTSGSYNEQFFGPGTRLTVL.